These 21 T cell receptor beta chains originate from one sample sequenced in a study of T-cell memory formation after mild COVID-19. TCRdb called the 5' RACE reads again in MiXCR, with one record for every CDR3 protein. The sample consists of about 210,000 distinct CDR3 sequences, over 9.5% of them appearing once. The sample was PBMCs or a T cell subset sorted from them (not recorded which). All receptors derive from a man younger than 30 who had mild COVID-19 (a few samples of this study predate the infection). Cell type and time point are not known.

This clonotype was counted a few times. The rearrangement links TRBV3-1 to TRBJ2-5; a possible D gene is TRBD2 (6 bases). The CDR3 covers 15 residues. Between the trimmed V and J ends, which lost 5 bases and 4 bases, there was a span of 17 bases. Germline V gives CDR1 LGHDT, CDR2 YNNKEL (reference sequence). This CDR3 reads CASSSTWGVGETQYF. CDR3 sequence (DNA): TGTGCCAGCAGCTCAACCTGGGGGGTGGGAGAGACCCAGTACTTC.

The V call is TRBV19, the J call TRBJ2-1; no definite D call. CDR3 length: 16 residues. Germline V lookup: CDR1 LNHDA, CDR2 SQIVND (reference sequence). V was trimmed by 2 bases and J by 4 bases, leaving 15 bases between them. For the CDR3, the DNA is TGTGCCAGTAGTATAACCTCGGCTAGGGCATACAATGAGCAGTTCTTC. Protein product: CASSITSARAYNEQFF.

The V call is TRBV6-2 or TRBV6-3, the J call TRBJ1-2; D might be TRBD1 (6 bases). Germline V gene sequence: CDR1 MNHEY, CDR2 SVGEGT. Trimming took off 9 bases at V and 4 bases at J, with 12 bases between the two ends. CDR3 length: 12 residues. This CDR3 reads CASGTRSYGYTF. CDR3 bases: TGTGCCAGTGGGACACGGAGCTATGGCTACACCTTC.

This clonotype was recorded at least ten times. J is TRBJ1-4 and V is TRBV20-1; tentative D call: TRBD1 (6 bases). Germline V gene lookup returns CDR1 DFQATT and CDR2 SNEGSKA (reference sequence). V lost 6 bases, J lost 4 bases, and 12 bases lay in between. CDR3 length: 13 amino acids. This CDR3 reads CSAPDRNNEKLFF. For the CDR3, the DNA is TGCAGTGCCCCCGACAGGAATAATGAAAAACTGTTTTTT.

In its sample, this clonotype was seen many times. The chain combines TRBV3-1 with TRBJ2-5; the D is unclear. V shed 2 bases and J shed 1 base, with 11 bases lying between them. The CDR3 consists of 15 residues. Germline loops: CDR1 LGHDT, CDR2 YNNKEL (reference sequence). The CDR3 DNA reads TGTGCCAGCAGCCAAAACTCCAATCTCCAAGAGACCCAGTACTTC. Protein sequence: CASSQNSNLQETQYF.

This sequence joins TRBV5-8 and TRBJ2-7, with no clear D. The CDR3 contains 15 residues. V was cut by 0 bases and J by 2 bases, with 12 bases left in between. Per the germline V gene, CDR1 is SGHTS and CDR2 is YDEGEE. The CDR3 DNA sequence: TGTGCCAGCAGCTTGGTATTGGGGAAACCCTACGAGCAGTACTTC. It yields the protein CASSLVLGKPYEQYF.

This sequence joins TRBV29-1 and TRBJ2-3; no clear D gene. Germline V gene sequence: CDR1 SQVTM, CDR2 ANQGSEA. Trimming shortened V by 6 bases and J by 0 bases, and 10 bases separated the two germline ends. The CDR3 length is 13 residues. The CDR3 sequence is CSVRSSSTDTQYF. The CDR3 bases are TGCAGCGTAAGGAGTTCTAGCACAGATACGCAGTATTTT.

The rearrangement joins TRBV5-1 to TRBJ2-1; 10 nucleotides align to TRBD2. The germline CDR1 and CDR2 sequences are SGHRS and YFSETQ. This CDR3 comprises 15 residues. V lost 3 bases, J lost 7 bases, and 7 bases stayed unmatched. The CDR3 loop reads CASSSGTSAINEQFF. CDR3 bases: TGCGCCAGCAGCTCCGGGACTAGCGCTATAAATGAGCAGTTCTTC.

This clonotype was counted only a few times. This chain joins TRBV6-6 and TRBJ2-2; D might be TRBD2 (5 bases). V dropped 6 bases and J dropped 2 bases, with 16 bases sitting between them. Germline loops: CDR1 MNHNY, CDR2 SVGAGI (reference sequence). This CDR3 is built from 16 residues. CDR3 protein: CASSHTGSGNTGELFF. CDR3 coding DNA: TGTGCCAGCAGCCACACGGGGTCGGGAAACACCGGGGAGCTGTTTTTT.

This clonotype came up a few times. The V call is TRBV10-3, the J call TRBJ2-5; D might be TRBD1 (6 bases). This CDR3 contains 14 residues. V dropped 1 base and J dropped 2 bases, with 8 bases sitting between them. CDR1 is ENHRY, CDR2 SYGVKD, per germline. The CDR3 DNA follows: TGTGCCATCAGTGAGTACGGACAGCAAGAGACCCAGTACTTC. This codes for CAISEYGQQETQYF.

This clonotype was seen a few times. In DNA form, the CDR3 reads TGCGCCAGCAGCCCTCTGGGACAGCCGGAAGAGACCCAGTACTTC. It specifies CASSPLGQPEETQYF. The gene calls are TRBV5-1 and TRBJ2-5, with 7 bases lining up with TRBD1. V shed 4 bases and J 3 bases; nucleotides not matched to a gene: 9. The CDR3 covers 15 residues. In germline, CDR1 is SGHRS, CDR2 YFSETQ.

This clonotype was counted only a few times. V gene TRBV5-4 combines with J gene TRBJ1-1; 8 bases align to TRBD1. Germline V CDR1 and CDR2: SGHNT, YYREEE (reference sequence). This CDR3 comprises 14 residues. V gave up 4 bases and J gave up 3 bases; unmatched junction bases: 5. The chain's CDR3 is CASSRTGTYTEAFF. CDR3 in DNA: TGTGCCAGCAGCCGGACAGGGACCTACACTGAAGCTTTCTTT. Drawing the rest from reference TRBV5-4 and TRBJ1-1, the complete variable domain is ETGVTQSPTHLIKTRGQQVTLRCSSQSGHNTVSWYQQALGQGPQFIFQYYREEENGRGNFPPRFSGLQFPNYSSELNVNALELDDSALYLCASSRTGTYTEAFFGQGTRLTVV.

This clonotype was counted many times. The rearrangement links TRBV7-9 to TRBJ2-7; D is uncertain. CDR1 SEHNR and CDR2 FQNEAQ come from the germline V gene (reference sequence). CDR3 length equals 15 residues. V was pared by 3 bases and J by 2 bases, with 14 bases between. In nucleotides, the CDR3 is TGTGCCAGCAGCTTTGGGTCCTTACAGACCTACGAGCAGTACGTC. Protein: CASSFGSLQTYEQYV.

This clonotype was observed a handful of times. The CDR3 spells CSARFRGSWTDTQYF. In DNA, the CDR3 is TGCAGTGCTAGATTTAGGGGGAGTTGGACAGATACGCAGTATTTT. This chain uses TRBV20-1 with TRBJ2-3; tentatively, D is TRBD1 (6 bases). The CDR3 runs to 15 residues. Per the germline V gene, CDR1 is DFQATT and CDR2 is SNEGSKA (reference sequence). Trimming left V 2 bases short and J 3 bases short, with 15 bases between.

This clonotype was observed a few times. The chain employs TRBV5-1 and TRBJ2-6; D ambiguous. Trimming took off 5 bases at V and 4 bases at J, with 13 bases between the two ends. Germline assignment: CDR1 SGHRS and CDR2 YFSETQ. The CDR3 spans 15 residues. CDR3 sequence: CASRSTRAGANVLTF. The CDR3 region has the DNA TGCGCCAGCAGAAGTACACGTGCCGGGGCCAACGTCCTGACTTTC. The variable domain in full, completed from reference TRBV5-1 and TRBJ2-6, reads KAGVTQTPRYLIKTRGQQVTLSCSPISGHRSVSWYQQTPGQGLQFLFEYFSETQRNKGNFPGRFSGRQFSNSRSEMNVSTLELGDSALYLCASRSTRAGANVLTFGAGSRLTVL.

This clonotype was recorded a few times. The chain is built from TRBV6-5 and TRBJ2-1; 10 bases align to TRBD2. The V segment lost 6 bases and the J segment 4 bases; nucleotides outside the gene matches: 12. Germline V gene sequence: CDR1 MNHEY, CDR2 SVGAGI. This CDR3 comprises 17 residues. The CDR3 nucleotides are TGTGCCAGCAGGGTTAGCGGGGGGCTCCCCCTATACAATGAGCAGTTCTTC. It is translated as CASRVSGGLPLYNEQFF.

This clonotype was observed many times. V and J are TRBV15 and TRBJ1-3; TRBD1 is a possible D gene (5 bases). The germline CDR1 and CDR2 sequences are LNHNV and YYDKDF (reference sequence). V was pared by 0 bases and J by 2 bases, with 11 bases between. The CDR3 has 16 amino acids. The DNA for the CDR3 is TGTGCCACCAGCAGAGATCCGGACAACCCTGGAAACACCATATATTTT. Translating it yields CATSRDPDNPGNTIYF.

This clonotype came up a few times. The V call is TRBV5-5, the J call TRBJ2-1; 7 bases are a match to TRBD1. The CDR3 length is 13 residues. The junction had 0 bases not matched to a gene; V was cut back by 1 base and J by 5 bases. From germline, CDR1 is SGHKS and CDR2 YYEKEE (reference sequence). The CDR3 loop is CASSLTGDNEQFF. The CDR3 DNA follows: TGTGCCAGCAGCTTGACAGGGGACAATGAGCAGTTCTTC.

J is TRBJ2-3 and V is TRBV7-3, with 9 bases identical to TRBD2. This CDR3 has 16 amino acids. CDR1 is SGHTA, CDR2 FQGTGA, per germline. The trim removed 5 bases at V and 6 bases at J, leaving 12 bases unmatched. CDR3 amino acids: CASSKASRGGSDTQYF. CDR3 nucleotides: TGTGCCAGCAGCAAGGCCTCGCGGGGGGGATCCGATACGCAGTATTTT. Supplemented by reference TRBV7-3 and TRBJ2-3, the full variable domain reads GAGVSQTPSNKVTEKGKYVELRCDPISGHTALYWYRQSLGQGPEFLIYFQGTGAADDSGLPNDRFFAVRPEGSVSTLKIQRTERGDSAVYLCASSKASRGGSDTQYFGPGTRLTVL.

The chain employs TRBV10-1 and TRBJ2-2; 9 bases are a match to TRBD2. CDR1 is WNHNN and CDR2 is SYGVQD in the germline V gene (reference sequence). This CDR3 is built from 15 residues. Trimming cost V 0 bases and J 7 bases; bases outside gene matches: 3. CDR3 sequence reads: CASSESKRGVGELFF. The CDR3 DNA follows: TGCGCCAGCAGTGAGTCGAAGCGGGGGGTCGGGGAGCTGTTTTTT.

The genes are TRBV12-3 or TRBV12-4 and TRBJ1-2; TRBD1 aligns across 7 bases. This CDR3 has 14 residues. With V trimmed by 5 bases and J by 3 bases, 6 bases remained unmatched. The DNA of the CDR3 is TGTGCCAGCAGTCCGGGACAGAGACACTATGGCTACACCTTC. It yields the protein CASSPGQRHYGYTF.